Below, 30 T cell receptor beta chains from the same sample are listed, as sequenced in a study of blood T cell repertoires in COVID-19. Method: immunoSEQ multiplex PCR; TCRdb's copy keeps in-frame clones and lacks some. The profile shows approximately 430,000 clones, about nine tenths of them singletons. Sequencing used peripheral blood. These receptors were collected from a woman aged 25-40 years with active or convalescent COVID-19.

The chain has TRBV2 and TRBJ2-5; 12 bases align to TRBD2. With V trimmed by 5 bases and J by 4 bases, 8 bases remained unmatched. The CDR3 is 16 amino acids. Per the germline V gene, CDR1 is SNHLY and CDR2 is FYNNEI. The CDR3 coding sequence is TGTGCCAGCAGTAGGACTAGCGGGGTAATGATAGAGACCCAGTACTTC. Residues: CASSRTSGVMIETQYF.

V and J are TRBV3-1 (or the pseudogene TRBV3-2) and TRBJ2-7, with 10 positions matching TRBD1. Losses at the gene ends were 4 bases for V and 0 bases for J; bases not matched to a gene: 0. Germline V gene lookup returns CDR1 LGHDT and CDR2 YNNKEL (reference sequence). The CDR3 spans 14 residues. CDR3 protein: CASSRTGGSYEQYF. The DNA for the CDR3 is TGTGCCAGCAGCCGGACAGGGGGCTCCTACGAGCAGTACTTC.

The gene calls are TRBV11-3 and TRBJ2-1, with 7 positions matching TRBD1. With V trimmed by 1 base and J by 4 bases, 13 bases remained unmatched. Germline V gene data show CDR1 as SGHNT and CDR2 as YENEEA. This CDR3 is built from 18 residues. The CDR3 DNA is TGTGCCAGCAGCTTAGGGGGTGGGCTAGGGGGCGAGTACAATGAGCAGTTCTTC. The encoded protein is CASSLGGGLGGEYNEQFF.

The J gene is TRBJ2-7, the V gene TRBV4-1, with 10 bases fitting TRBD1. J gave up 2 bases and V 4 bases, and 2 bases lay outside the gene matches. Germline values: CDR1 MGHRA, CDR2 YSYEKL. The CDR3 consists of 14 residues. This CDR3 reads CASSRDRGTYEQYF. DNA of the CDR3: TGCGCCAGCAGCCGGGACAGGGGAACCTACGAGCAGTACTTC.

In its sample, this clone was seen once. At one of its ends the junction is not consistent with the germline gene, which may arise from a read error. In DNA form, the CDR3 reads TGTGCCAGCAGCCTGGATGCTAACTATGGCCACACCTTC. Residues: CASSLDANYGHTF. The gene calls are TRBV6-5 and TRBJ1-2; D remains unclear. The CDR3 sequence is 13 residues long. Germline V lookup: CDR1 MNHEY, CDR2 SVGAGI.

In its sample, this clone was seen a few times. The genes are TRBV10-1 and TRBJ2-1; TRBD2 matches 8 bases. V lost 0 bases, J lost 8 bases, and 3 bases stayed unmatched. CDR1 and CDR2 from the germline V gene are WNHNN and SYGVQD (reference sequence). The length of the CDR3 is 14 residues. DNA for the CDR3: TGCGCCAGCAGTGAGTCGGGACTAGACTATGAGCAGTTCTTC. As protein: CASSESGLDYEQFF.

The chain joins TRBV18 to TRBJ2-7, with TRBD1 matching 7 bases. In germline, CDR1 is KGHSH, CDR2 LQKENI. Trimming removed 2 bases from V and 5 bases from J; junction bases left unmatched: 3. The CDR3 loop spans 13 amino acids. The CDR3: CASSPGTANEQYF. CDR3 bases: TGTGCCAGCTCACCAGGGACAGCCAACGAGCAGTACTTC.

The chain employs TRBV6-1 and TRBJ1-5; perhaps TRBD1 as D (5 bases). The CDR3 has 16 amino acids. Looked up from germline, CDR1 is MNHNS and CDR2 is SASEGT. Trimming cost V 1 base and J 2 bases, with 12 bases left between them. CDR3 amino acids: CASSEEWGVGNQPQHF. The CDR3 DNA reads TGTGCCAGCAGTGAAGAGTGGGGCGTAGGCAATCAGCCCCAGCATTTT.

This rearrangement joins TRBV28 to TRBJ1-1, with D maybe TRBD1 (5 bases). Germline V gene lookup returns CDR1 MDHEN and CDR2 SYDVKM. The CDR3 loop spans 12 amino acids. Trimming removed 5 bases at V and 3 bases at J, with 7 bases between. The CDR3 loop is CASSATDTEAFF. As DNA, the CDR3 is TGTGCCAGCAGTGCGACAGACACTGAAGCTTTCTTT.

CDR3 in DNA: TGTGCCAGCAGCGGCGGGCCCCTTAATGAAAAACTGTTTTTT. Amino acids: CASSGGPLNEKLFF. The J gene is TRBJ1-4, the V gene TRBV5-4; D not resolved. CDR3 length: 14 residues. V was trimmed by 4 bases and J by 4 bases, leaving 11 bases between them. Germline V gene sequence: CDR1 SGHNT, CDR2 YYREEE (reference sequence). The complete variable domain, with remaining parts taken from reference TRBV5-4 and TRBJ1-4, reads ETGVTQSPTHLIKTRGQQVTLRCSSQSGHNTVSWYQQALGQGPQFIFQYYREEENGRGNFPPRFSGLQFPNYSSELNVNALELDDSALYLCASSGGPLNEKLFFGSGTQLSVL.

The rearrangement links TRBV7-9 to TRBJ2-7; no clear D gene. CDR3 size: 13 residues. Germline CDR1 SEHNR, CDR2 FQNEAQ (reference sequence). V dropped 1 base and J dropped 2 bases, with 6 bases sitting between them. CDR3 DNA sequence: TGTGCCAGCAGCTTAGGGGCGCCCTACGAGCAGTACTTC. Translated: CASSLGAPYEQYF.

This clone came up a few times. V and J are TRBV12-2 and TRBJ1-6; TRBD1, as called in the table, went unchecked against the DNA. TRBV12-2 is noted as a pseudogene. The CDR3 spans 13 residues. The CDR3 here is CASRLAPDTPLHF. In DNA form, the CDR3 reads TGTGCAAGTCGCTTAGCGCCAGATACACCCCTCCACTTT.

The chain recombines TRBV11-2 with TRBJ1-2; no clear D. The V end was cut by 5 bases, the J end by 8 bases, with 15 bases between. CDR1 and CDR2 (germline): SGHAT, FQNNGV. The CDR3 is 13 residues long. The CDR3 protein is CASSPGEEGGYTF. CDR3 nucleotide sequence: TGTGCCAGCAGCCCGGGAGAGGAGGGAGGCTACACCTTC.

The J gene is TRBJ2-5, the V gene TRBV7-9; 7 nucleotides line up with TRBD2. V was pared by 2 bases and J by 2 bases, with 8 bases of the junction left unmatched. The CDR3 runs 16 residues. Germline values: CDR1 SEHNR, CDR2 FQNEAQ (reference sequence). For the CDR3, the DNA is TGTGCCAGCAGCTTATCCAGCGGGGTTGCACAAGAGACCCAGTACTTC. Its protein product is CASSLSSGVAQETQYF.

The rearrangement uses TRBV6-5 and TRBJ2-5; D is possibly TRBD1 (7 bases). Germline lookup yields CDR1 MNHEY and CDR2 SVGAGI. Trimming removed 4 bases from V and 5 bases from J, with 20 bases in between. CDR3 length: 16 amino acids. In DNA form, the CDR3 reads TGTGCCAGCAGTTCAGGCACAGGGGCGGGAAAGGAGACCCAGTACTTC. Protein product: CASSSGTGAGKETQYF.

The chain combines TRBV3-1 (or the pseudogene TRBV3-2) with TRBJ2-5; D perhaps matches TRBD2 (6 bases). The CDR3 runs to 13 residues. V was cut by 3 bases and J by 2 bases, with 7 bases left in between. Germline V gene sequence: CDR1 LGHDT, CDR2 YNNKEL (reference sequence). The CDR3 sequence is CASSHRGQETQYF. The CDR3 nucleotides are TGTGCCAGCAGCCATCGGGGGCAAGAGACCCAGTACTTC.

This chain's CDR3 is CASSELEAFF. The CDR3, as DNA: TGTGCCAGCAGTGAACTTGAAGCTTTCTTT. The V gene is TRBV6-1, the J gene TRBJ1-1, with D unresolved. V was pared by 2 bases and J by 7 bases, with 2 bases between. The CDR3 covers 10 residues. Per germline, CDR1 MNHNS and CDR2 SASEGT.

This chain links TRBV2 with TRBJ1-4, with a tentative D call TRBD1 (5 bases). Trimming stripped 0 bases from V and 2 bases from J, with 10 bases between. In germline, CDR1 is SNHLY, CDR2 FYNNEI. CDR3 length: 16 amino acids. The CDR3, as DNA: TGTGCCAGCAGTGAAGCGCGGGGGGGGACTAATGAAAAACTGTTTTTT. Its protein is CASSEARGGTNEKLFF.

This clone was seen only once. V gene TRBV6-5 combines with J gene TRBJ2-7; possible D gene TRBD1, 6 bases. The CDR3 extends over 11 amino acids. The V end was cut by 6 bases, the J end by 7 bases, with 10 bases between. Germline loops: CDR1 MNHEY, CDR2 SVGAGI. The CDR3 here is CASRHTGEQYF. DNA of the CDR3: TGTGCCAGCAGGCACACAGGGGAGCAGTACTTC.

The chain links TRBV12-3 or TRBV12-4 to TRBJ2-5, with unresolved D. Trimming stripped 4 bases from V and 4 bases from J, with 4 bases between. CDR3 length: 11 residues. The CDR3 bases are TGTGCCAGCAGTTCATTAGAGACCCAGTACTTC. Residues: CASSSLETQYF.

The chain is built from TRBV18 and TRBJ1-6; D is unresolved. CDR3 length: 15 residues. Germline values: CDR1 KGHSH, CDR2 LQKENI. Trimming shortened V by 2 bases and J by 5 bases, and 10 bases separated the two germline ends. The CDR3 DNA sequence: TGTGCCAGCTCACCAGGGCAGCCAGATAATTCACCCCTCCACTTT. Translation: CASSPGQPDNSPLHF.

The chain joins TRBV12-3 or TRBV12-4 to TRBJ1-6, with unresolved D. The CDR3 covers 12 residues. Trimming took 6 bases from V and 8 from J, leaving 8 bases between them. The CDR3 loop reads CASSYTDSPLHF. The CDR3, as DNA: TGTGCCAGCAGCTATACCGATTCACCCCTCCACTTT.

A word on this clone: Additional DNA sequences in this sample encode the identical CDR3. The chain employs TRBV6-5 and TRBJ2-2, with 7 positions matching TRBD1. Germline values: CDR1 MNHEY, CDR2 SVGAGI. The CDR3 sequence is 15 residues long. V gave up 2 bases and J gave up 0 bases; unmatched junction bases: 0. The CDR3 DNA is TGTGCCAGCAGTTACGGACAGGCGAACACCGGGGAGCTGTTTTTT. Residues: CASSYGQANTGELFF.

The chain links TRBV5-1 to TRBJ2-7; 7 bases align to TRBD1. V dropped 4 bases and J dropped 0; count of bases not matched to a gene: 4. This CDR3 is 14 amino acids long. CDR1 is SGHRS, CDR2 YFSETQ, per germline. The CDR3 reads CASSTDRLSYEQYF. The CDR3, as DNA: TGCGCCAGCAGCACGGACAGGCTCTCCTACGAGCAGTACTTC.

This chain links TRBV14 with TRBJ1-1, with a tentative D call TRBD1 (5 bases). V lost 4 bases and J lost 2, with 14 bases in between. Germline loops: CDR1 SGHDN, CDR2 FVKESK. The CDR3 is 15 amino acids. The CDR3 region has the DNA TGTGCCAGCAGCCCCTCCAGGGAGGTAAACACTGAAGCTTTCTTT. It yields the protein CASSPSREVNTEAFF. The complete variable domain, with remaining parts taken from reference TRBV14 and TRBJ1-1, reads EAGVTQFPSHSVIEKGQTVTLRCDPISGHDNLYWYRRVMGKEIKFLLHFVKESKQDESGMPNNRFLAERTGGTYSTLKVQPAELEDSGVYFCASSPSREVNTEAFFGQGTRLTVV.

J is TRBJ1-4 and V is TRBV2, with D possibly being TRBD1 (5 bases). This CDR3 comprises 15 residues. The V gene's germline CDR1 is SNHLY and CDR2 FYNNEI. Trimming stripped 1 base from V and 8 bases from J, with 14 bases between. CDR3 residues: CASSEDWGGGEKLFF. The DNA of the CDR3 is TGTGCCAGCAGTGAAGATTGGGGGGGTGGCGAAAAACTGTTTTTT.

V usage is TRBV3-1 (or the pseudogene TRBV3-2) and J usage is TRBJ1-5; no firm D call. The CDR3 totals 16 residues. The V and J ends lost 2 bases and 6 bases respectively, with 17 bases between them. Germline V CDR1 and CDR2: LGHDT, YNNKEL (reference sequence). The DNA of the CDR3 is TGTGCCAGCAGCCAAAACGGGATGGGCCCCGGTCAGCCCCAGCATTTT. Translated: CASSQNGMGPGQPQHF.

This sequence joins TRBV7-9 and TRBJ1-2, with D perhaps matching TRBD1 (6 bases). Germline loops: CDR1 SEHNR, CDR2 FQNEAQ (reference sequence). The CDR3 totals 14 residues. V was pared by 3 bases and J by 2 bases, with 10 bases between. The CDR3 DNA reads as TGTGCCAGCAGCTTGCGGGGGGCCAACTATGGCTACACCTTC. This codes for CASSLRGANYGYTF.

This chain uses TRBV30 with TRBJ2-1; possible D gene TRBD2, 5 bases. Trimming left V 5 bases short and J 9 bases short, with 11 bases between. Germline CDR1 and CDR2: GTSNPN and SVGIG (reference sequence). CDR3 length equals 11 residues. CDR3 loop: CAWGLGGEQFF. The DNA of the CDR3 is TGTGCCTGGGGGTTAGGAGGTGAGCAGTTCTTC.

The chain recombines TRBV5-1 with TRBJ2-3, with D possibly TRBD1 on 6 matching bases. V lost 6 bases, J lost 0 bases, and 14 bases lay in between. This CDR3 contains 15 residues. Germline V gene data show CDR1 as SGHRS and CDR2 as YFSETQ. The CDR3: CASKRTAFSTDTQYF. CDR3 DNA: TGCGCCAGCAAAAGGACAGCCTTTAGCACAGATACGCAGTATTTT.